These 14 T cell receptor beta chains were sequenced from one sample in a study of cytomegalovirus exposure and HLA in healthy donors (dated by TCRdb to about 2017). The library relied on the immunoSEQ multiplex PCR assay. The multiplex PCR relied on a mix of 60 forward primers for TCR Vbeta segments and 13 reverse primers for TCR Jbeta segments. In its TCRdb copy, this immuneACCESS table keeps in-frame sequences only and misses some clones. Where compared with another copy, unresolved V genes explain less than half of these, and the others have no known cause. Present in this sample are around 100,000 clones, around 70% of which were seen just once. The leading ten clones occupy around 5% of the sample. The material sequenced was PBMCs. The receptor source for this set is a young man in good health and CMV-seropositive.

This chain uses TRBV28 with TRBJ2-7; 7 nucleotides agree with TRBD1. The CDR3 is made up of 14 amino acids. The germline gives CDR1 MDHEN, CDR2 SYDVKM. The V gene end was trimmed by 5 bases and the J gene end by 3 bases; junction bases not matched to a gene: 7. The CDR3 nucleotides read TGTGCCAGCAGTCGCCCGACAGGGAACTACGAGCAGTACTTC. This gives the protein CASSRPTGNYEQYF.

The chain joins TRBV5-5 to TRBJ2-3; D may be TRBD2 (5 bases). The CDR3 contains 16 residues. V was shortened by 0 bases and J by 0 bases, with 11 bases between the two germline ends. CDR1 is SGHKS, CDR2 YYEKEE, per germline (reference sequence). CDR3 region: CASSLDGRGSTDTQYF. The CDR3 region has the DNA TGTGCCAGCAGCTTGGACGGCCGAGGGAGCACAGATACGCAGTATTTT. The entire variable domain, with the rest obtained from reference TRBV5-5 and TRBJ2-3, is as follows: DAGVTQSPTHLIKTRGQQVTLRCSPISGHKSVSWYQQVLGQGPQFIFQYYEKEERGRGNFPDRFSARQFPNYSSELNVNALLLGDSALYLCASSLDGRGSTDTQYFGPGTRLTVL.

In this sample, this clone turned up once. V and J are TRBV9 and TRBJ1-2; D perhaps matches TRBD1 (6 bases). Germline V gene data show CDR1 as SGDLS and CDR2 as YYNGEE. The CDR3 has 14 amino acids. Deletions cut 3 bases from V and 7 bases from J, with 16 bases between. The chain's CDR3 is CASSAAVTGSGYTF. Written as DNA, the CDR3 is TGTGCCAGCAGCGCCGCGGTGACAGGATCTGGCTACACCTTC.

This clone was seen only once. The chain joins TRBV4-2 to TRBJ2-3; D is uncertain. This CDR3 spans 13 amino acids. Germline CDR1 is LGHNA and CDR2 is YNFKEQ. V lost 4 bases, J lost 4 bases, and 9 bases lay in between. CDR3 amino acids: CASSPRSPDTQYF. The DNA of the CDR3 is TGTGCCAGCAGCCCCAGGTCGCCAGATACGCAGTATTTT.

The table lists this clone with a few counts. The V and J genes are TRBV6-5 and TRBJ1-1; D is perhaps TRBD1 (5 bases). The CDR3 has 15 amino acids. CDR1 is MNHEY, CDR2 SVGAGI, per germline. V shed 7 bases and J shed 1 base, with 16 bases lying between them. The CDR3 loop is CASKPGLGRNTEAFF. Here the CDR3 DNA reads TGTGCCAGCAAACCGGGACTGGGAAGGAACACTGAAGCTTTCTTT.

In this sample, this clone turned up a few times. The chain recombines TRBV4-3 with TRBJ1-4, with D unresolved. The CDR3 contains 14 residues. The germline V and J ends were trimmed by 1 base and 5 bases, with 8 bases remaining between them. CDR1 and CDR2 (germline): LGHNA, YSLEER. The CDR3 sequence is CASSQARQNEKLFF. CDR3 coding DNA: TGCGCCAGCAGCCAAGCGCGACAAAATGAAAAACTGTTTTTT.

The CDR3 spells CSVAPGQGRREAFF. DNA of the CDR3: TGCAGCGTCGCCCCAGGACAGGGTCGGAGGGAAGCTTTCTTT. This rearrangement joins TRBV29-1 to TRBJ1-1; 8 nucleotides agree with TRBD1. The ends lost 6 bases at V and 8 bases at J; junction bases unmatched: 14. There are 14 residues in the CDR3. Germline V gene lookup returns CDR1 SQVTM and CDR2 ANQGSEA.

The J gene is TRBJ2-2, the V gene TRBV10-1; possible D gene TRBD1, 5 bases. V lost 3 bases and J 6 bases, leaving 14 bases between the germline ends. Germline CDR1 reads WNHNN; CDR2 reads SYGVQD (reference sequence). The CDR3 runs to 15 residues. This CDR3 reads CASSDHGHRPGELFF. CDR3 sequence (DNA): TGCGCCAGCAGTGACCACGGACACCGACCCGGGGAGCTGTTTTTT.

V gene TRBV19 combines with J gene TRBJ1-1, with 9 bases aligning to TRBD1. V shed 5 bases and J 4 bases; nucleotides not matched to a gene: 8. The CDR3 extends over 15 amino acids. The germline V gene encodes CDR1 LNHDA and CDR2 SQIVND (reference sequence). The CDR3 here is CASSLTGGSGTEAFF. The CDR3 DNA is TGTGCCAGTAGTCTAACAGGGGGCAGCGGCACTGAAGCTTTCTTT.

The CDR3 loop reads CASSGGDRGRYEQYF. The CDR3 DNA follows: TGTGCCAGCAGCGGCGGGGACAGGGGGCGTTACGAGCAGTACTTC. This chain joins TRBV2 and TRBJ2-7; 12 positions agree with TRBD1. V was pared by 6 bases and J by 4 bases, with 7 bases of the junction left unmatched. This CDR3 comprises 15 residues. Germline V lookup: CDR1 SNHLY, CDR2 FYNNEI.

The V and J genes are TRBV27 and TRBJ1-1; D remains ambiguous. Germline CDR1 MNHEY, CDR2 SMNVEV (reference sequence). Trimming stripped 3 bases from V and 0 bases from J, with 8 bases between. CDR3 length equals 14 residues. The CDR3 coding sequence is TGTGCCAGCAGTTTTTCGAGCCTGAACACTGAAGCTTTCTTT. It yields the protein CASSFSSLNTEAFF.

The chain links TRBV29-1 to TRBJ1-1; D is uncertain. From germline, CDR1 is SQVTM and CDR2 ANQGSEA. Trimming took off 5 bases at V and 7 bases at J, with 11 bases between the two ends. The CDR3 contains 11 residues. CDR3: CSVREWGEAFF. CDR3 nucleotides: TGCAGCGTTCGGGAGTGGGGTGAAGCTTTCTTT.

V and J are TRBV5-6 and TRBJ1-6; D is uncertain. The germline V gene encodes CDR1 SGHDT and CDR2 YYEEEE. This CDR3 contains 12 residues. The V end was cut by 0 bases, the J end by 11 bases, with 6 bases between. CDR3 nucleotide sequence: TGTGCCAGCAGCTTGGTGGCAACACCCCTCCACTTT. It is translated as CASSLVATPLHF.

This chain joins TRBV6-6 and TRBJ2-6; D is unresolved. Germline-derived CDR1 and CDR2 are MNHNY and SVGAGI (reference sequence). This CDR3 region has 15 residues. The V end lost 6 bases, the J end lost 0 bases, and 9 bases lay between the germline ends. The CDR3 protein is CASSPASSGANVLTF. For the CDR3, the DNA is TGTGCCAGCAGCCCCGCCAGCTCTGGGGCCAACGTCCTGACTTTC.